This entry describes one T cell receptor beta chain. The protocol was immunoSEQ multiplex PCR, while the TCRdb copy is restricted to in-frame clones and leaves out a portion. The table has about 25,000 clones, 70% to 90% seen once. The sample originates from a study of OX40 agonist ivuxolimab in advanced cancers. Overall study: From roughly 20 to 90 years was the age range, with a mean of roughly 64 years, and 65% to 90% were male.

The sample was CD4+ or CD8+ T cells sorted from blood, taken in a trial of the OX40 agonist ivuxolimab. The TCR sequence derives from an adult with an advanced solid tumor such as melanoma, head and neck, liver or kidney cancer.

The DNA of the CDR3 is TGTGCCAGCAGCGTAGCAGGGGCTGGTAATGAAAAACTGTTTTTT. It is translated as CASSVAGAGNEKLFF. The V and J genes are TRBV9 and TRBJ1-4, with D possibly being TRBD1 (6 bases). The V and J ends lost 0 bases and 4 bases respectively, with 10 bases between them. This CDR3 is built from 15 residues. From germline, CDR1 is SGDLS and CDR2 YYNGEE.